A selection of T cell receptor beta chains follows, all from one sample in a study of T cell repertoires in cytomegalovirus infection. MiXCR was run by TCRdb on the reads, yielding one entry per CDR3 protein. The sample has 680,000 or so distinct CDR3 sequences, around 30% seen once. Their antigens are not known. The sequencing here drew on cultured PBMCs, taken from culture after CMV antigen stimulation. Receptors originate from a human donor in good health (CMV status not recorded). Some clones in this sample may be carry-over from other donors' samples. Each CDR3 is given with its conserved first and last residue. D genes are given only for firm matches.

>TRBJ1-4|TRBV19|TRBD1
CASRKTEGARVPTNEKLFF
>TRBJ1-1|TRBV2|-
CALSGEQSTEAFF
>TRBJ2-5|TRBV7-2|TRBD2
CASSFRGLAKETQYF
>TRBJ2-6|TRBV7-2|-
CASSFSTSGANVLTF
>TRBJ2-5|TRBV7-6|-
CASSINREETQYF
>TRBJ1-4|TRBV6-6|-
CASSPSLGLNEKLFF
>TRBJ2-2|TRBV28|TRBD2
CASSPGHGRADTGELFF
>TRBJ2-5|TRBV7-8|TRBD2
CASSLVVAGLQETQYF
>TRBJ1-5|TRBV20-1|-
CSASSVSNQPQHF
>TRBJ2-5|TRBV6-5|TRBD1
CASSYGQAVGETQYF
>TRBJ1-1|TRBV7-8|-
CASSGRDTRFNTEAFF
>TRBJ1-2|TRBV12-3/TRBV12-4|TRBD1
CASSLRTGLGYTF
>TRBJ2-1|TRBV7-4|-
CASSFTLTNPLNNEQFF
>TRBJ2-1|TRBV7-2|-
CASSLGGGARWNEQFF